The 19 T cell receptor beta chains below were found in one sample sequenced in a study of blood T cell repertoires in COVID-19. Measured with immunoSEQ multiplex PCR; TCRdb has only the in-frame clones, and not every one. Among 180,000 or so clones, 81% were seen once, and the ten largest hold 11%. The sample consisted of peripheral blood. These receptors were taken from a woman aged 40-49 years with COVID-19, enrolled during active disease.

This clone was found a few times. The chain couples TRBV30 to TRBJ2-2; a possible D gene is TRBD2 (5 bases). The CDR3 covers 16 residues. Trimming left V 1 base short and J 5 bases short, with 17 bases between. The germline gives CDR1 GTSNPN, CDR2 SVGIG (reference sequence). CDR3 sequence reads: CAWSGVELVGTGELFF. CDR3 coding DNA: TGTGCCTGGAGTGGCGTGGAACTAGTGGGGACCGGGGAGCTGTTTTTT.

The chain carries TRBV9 and TRBJ1-3; D uncertain. The V end was cut by 4 bases, the J end by 0 bases, with 8 bases between. The CDR3 runs to 14 residues. CDR1 is SGDLS and CDR2 is YYNGEE in the germline V gene. CDR3 sequence (DNA): TGTGCCAGCAGCTCGCGACACTCTGGAAACACCATATATTTT. Translation: CASSSRHSGNTIYF.

CDR3 amino acids: CASSSTRSSYNEQFF. CDR3 bases: TGTGCCAGCAGCTCAACTCGGAGCTCCTACAATGAGCAGTTCTTC. The chain joins TRBV7-3 to TRBJ2-1; D gene unclear. The CDR3 is made up of 15 amino acids. Trimming took off 4 bases at V and 0 bases at J, with 10 bases between the two ends. Per germline, CDR1 SGHTA and CDR2 FQGTGA.

The chain has TRBV6-6 and TRBJ2-1; TRBD2 aligns across 9 bases. V shed 6 bases and J 0 bases; nucleotides not matched to a gene: 3. CDR1 is MNHNY, CDR2 SVGAGI, per germline (reference sequence). The CDR3 is made up of 15 amino acids. The CDR3 bases are TGTGCCAGCAGCCGCGGGGGGGACTCCTACAATGAGCAGTTCTTC. Translation: CASSRGGDSYNEQFF.

The chain carries TRBV28 and TRBJ2-5; D is ambiguous. Germline CDR1 and CDR2: MDHEN and SYDVKM. Between the trimmed V and J ends, which lost 7 bases and 2 bases, there was a span of 17 bases. The CDR3 has 15 amino acids. The CDR3 region is CASTFRPAPQETQYF. CDR3 sequence (DNA): TGTGCCAGCACCTTCAGGCCGGCCCCACAAGAGACCCAGTACTTC.

This sequence joins TRBV14 and TRBJ2-5, with 10 nucleotides matching TRBD2. With V trimmed by 5 bases and J by 4 bases, 10 bases remained unmatched. This CDR3 contains 16 residues. Looked up from germline, CDR1 is SGHDN and CDR2 is FVKESK. For the CDR3, the DNA is TGTGCCAGCAGCAGTGGCGAGCGGGGGGGCGGAGAGACCCAGTACTTC. The encoded protein is CASSSGERGGGETQYF.

The V call is TRBV5-4, the J call TRBJ2-3, with 9 bases lining up with TRBD2. The V gene end was trimmed by 4 bases and the J gene end by 4 bases; junction bases not matched to a gene: 16. The CDR3 is 18 residues long. Germline V gene sequence: CDR1 SGHNT, CDR2 YYREEE (reference sequence). CDR3 amino acids: CASSPQLAGLRGADTQYF. The DNA for the CDR3 is TGTGCCAGCAGCCCGCAGCTAGCGGGACTTAGGGGCGCAGATACGCAGTATTTT.

The chain joins TRBV28 to TRBJ2-7; 8 bases agree with TRBD1. Losses at the gene ends were 6 bases for V and 3 bases for J; bases not matched to a gene: 10. CDR3 length: 15 residues. Germline V gene lookup returns CDR1 MDHEN and CDR2 SYDVKM. The CDR3 bases are TGTGCCAGCAGCCAAGGGACAGGTTTGGGCTACGAGCAGTACTTC. Protein product: CASSQGTGLGYEQYF.

The V and J genes are TRBV29-1 and TRBJ2-1, with a possible D match to TRBD2 (5 bases). V dropped 7 bases and J dropped 9 bases, with 19 bases sitting between them. Germline V gene lookup returns CDR1 SQVTM and CDR2 ANQGSEA. This CDR3 comprises 13 residues. The CDR3: CSGQGPLAGEQFF. In nucleotides, the CDR3 is TGCAGCGGCCAAGGGCCCCTCGCGGGTGAGCAGTTCTTC.

V usage is TRBV12-3 or TRBV12-4 and J usage is TRBJ1-1; possible D gene TRBD1, 6 bases. Trimming shortened V by 5 bases and J by 5 bases, and 12 bases separated the two germline ends. This CDR3 has 13 residues. CDR3 amino acids: CASSHGTKTEAFF. The CDR3 DNA follows: TGTGCCAGCAGTCACGGGACAAAAACTGAAGCTTTCTTT.

CDR3 sequence reads: CASSPGQTYNEQFF. Here the CDR3 DNA reads TGCGCCAGCAGCCCGGGACAGACCTACAATGAGCAGTTCTTC. V gene TRBV5-1 combines with J gene TRBJ2-1; TRBD1 matches at 7 bases. V lost 4 bases to trimming and J lost 2 bases; unmatched junction nucleotides: 3. Germline CDR1 and CDR2: SGHRS and YFSETQ. The CDR3 is 14 amino acids.

J is TRBJ1-2 and V is TRBV15; 9 nucleotides agree with TRBD1. Per germline, CDR1 LNHNV and CDR2 YYDKDF (reference sequence). J gave up 8 bases and V 5 bases, and 9 bases lay outside the gene matches. This CDR3 comprises 14 residues. CDR3 in amino acids: CATSLRDRVLGYTF. CDR3 bases: TGTGCCACCAGCCTCCGGGACAGGGTTTTAGGCTACACCTTC.

This chain links TRBV4-1 with TRBJ2-5, with a weak D call TRBD1 (5 bases). Germline V gene data show CDR1 as MGHRA and CDR2 as YSYEKL. Trimming cost V 0 bases and J 5 bases, with 10 bases left between them. The CDR3 covers 14 residues. The CDR3 loop reads CASSQEKGRETQYF. In DNA form, the CDR3 reads TGCGCCAGCAGCCAAGAGAAGGGGCGGGAGACCCAGTACTTC.

CDR3 sequence (DNA): TGTGCCAGCAGTTTCGTCGTCGCAGATACGCAGTATTTT. The encoded protein is CASSFVVADTQYF. This sequence joins TRBV12-3 or TRBV12-4 and TRBJ2-3; D not resolved. The germline V and J ends were trimmed by 3 bases and 4 bases, with 8 bases remaining between them. The CDR3 runs 13 residues.

This clone has a count of ten or more. The V call is TRBV28, the J call TRBJ2-7, with 11 positions matching TRBD2. This CDR3 is built from 16 residues. Germline CDR1 reads MDHEN; CDR2 reads SYDVKM. V lost 5 bases and J lost 1; bases outside the gene matches: 7. In DNA form, the CDR3 reads TGTGCCAGCAGTAAGAGGACTAGCGGGTGGTCCTACGAGCAGTACTTC. Residues: CASSKRTSGWSYEQYF.

This clone appeared once. The chain combines TRBV28 with TRBJ2-1; possible D gene TRBD1, 5 bases. Germline CDR1 reads MDHEN; CDR2 reads SYDVKM. This CDR3 region has 13 residues. V dropped 5 bases and J dropped 9 bases, with 14 bases sitting between them. The CDR3 spells CASSRPRVREQFF. The CDR3 DNA follows: TGTGCCAGCAGTAGACCCAGGGTGCGTGAGCAGTTCTTC.

The CDR3 region has the DNA TGTGCCAGCAGTTTTAGGGGACAGAGGAACACTGAAGCTTTCTTT. This encodes CASSFRGQRNTEAFF. This sequence joins TRBV28 and TRBJ1-1; TRBD1 aligns across 7 bases. CDR1 MDHEN and CDR2 SYDVKM come from the germline V gene. The CDR3 sequence is 15 residues long. V dropped 3 bases and J dropped 1; count of bases not matched to a gene: 5.

The chain combines TRBV29-1 with TRBJ1-6; possibly TRBD1 for D (6 bases). V was shortened by 6 bases and J by 5 bases, with 14 bases between the two germline ends. Germline loops: CDR1 SQVTM, CDR2 ANQGSEA. There are 14 residues in the CDR3. The CDR3 region is CSVSMGADNSPLHF. CDR3 nucleotide sequence: TGCAGCGTCTCCATGGGGGCCGATAATTCACCCCTCCACTTT.

This clone was observed a few times. The same CDR3 also results from other DNA sequences found in this sample. The J gene is TRBJ1-1, the V gene TRBV10-3, with D possibly matching TRBD1 (6 bases). Trimming took off 7 bases at V and 0 bases at J, with 12 bases between the two ends. The CDR3 has 14 amino acids. CDR1 is ENHRY and CDR2 is SYGVKD in the germline V gene. CDR3 protein: CAITSDRMNTEAFF. Here the CDR3 DNA reads TGTGCCATCACCTCAGACAGGATGAACACTGAAGCTTTCTTT.